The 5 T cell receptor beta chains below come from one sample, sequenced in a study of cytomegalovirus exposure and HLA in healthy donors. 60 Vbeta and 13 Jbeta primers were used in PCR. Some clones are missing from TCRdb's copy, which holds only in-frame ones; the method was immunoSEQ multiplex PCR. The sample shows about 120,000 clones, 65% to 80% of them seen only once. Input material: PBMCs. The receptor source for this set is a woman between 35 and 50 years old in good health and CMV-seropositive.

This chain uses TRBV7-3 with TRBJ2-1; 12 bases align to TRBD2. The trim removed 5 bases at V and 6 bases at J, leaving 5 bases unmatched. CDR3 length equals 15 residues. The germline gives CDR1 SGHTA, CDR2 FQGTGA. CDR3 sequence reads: CASSPGLAGSNEQFF. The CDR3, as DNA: TGTGCCAGCAGCCCAGGACTAGCGGGAAGCAATGAGCAGTTCTTC.

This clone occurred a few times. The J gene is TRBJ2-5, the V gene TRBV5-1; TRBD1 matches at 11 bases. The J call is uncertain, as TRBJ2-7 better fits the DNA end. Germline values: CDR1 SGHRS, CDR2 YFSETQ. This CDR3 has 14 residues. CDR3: CASSAGTGGVEQYF. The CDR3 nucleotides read TGCGCCAGCAGCGCCGGGACAGGGGGGGTCGAGCAGTACTTC.

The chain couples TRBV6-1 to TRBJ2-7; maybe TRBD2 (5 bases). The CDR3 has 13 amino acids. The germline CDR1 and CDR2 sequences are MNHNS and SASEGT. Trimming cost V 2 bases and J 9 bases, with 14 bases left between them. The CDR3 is CASSETPGRGQYF. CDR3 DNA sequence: TGTGCCAGCAGTGAAACACCGGGCCGGGGGCAGTACTTC.

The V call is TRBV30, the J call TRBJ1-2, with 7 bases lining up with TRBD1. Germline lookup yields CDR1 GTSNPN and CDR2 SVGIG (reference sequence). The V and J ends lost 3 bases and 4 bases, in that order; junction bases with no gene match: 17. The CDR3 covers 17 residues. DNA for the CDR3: TGTGCCTGGAGGGGGAGTCCTTCTACAGGGGTGGGCTATGGCTACACCTTC. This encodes CAWRGSPSTGVGYGYTF. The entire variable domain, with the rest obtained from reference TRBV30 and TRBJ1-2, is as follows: SQTIHQWPATLVQPVGSPLSLECTVEGTSNPNLYWYRQAAGRGLQLLFYSVGIGQISSEVPQNLSASRPQDRQFILSSKKLLLSDSGFYLCAWRGSPSTGVGYGYTFGSGTRLTVV.

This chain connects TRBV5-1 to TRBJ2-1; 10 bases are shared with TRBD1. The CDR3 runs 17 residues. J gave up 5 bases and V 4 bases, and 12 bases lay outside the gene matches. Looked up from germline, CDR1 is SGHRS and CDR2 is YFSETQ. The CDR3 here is CASSGGAGTGADNEQFF. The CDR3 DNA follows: TGCGCCAGCAGCGGGGGGGCCGGGACAGGGGCGGACAATGAGCAGTTCTTC.